One sample yielded the 8 T cell receptor beta chains listed below, sequenced in a study of OX40 agonist ivuxolimab in advanced cancers. Measured with immunoSEQ multiplex PCR; TCRdb has only the in-frame clones, and not every one. The sample records tens of thousands of clones, 70% to 90% being singletons. Material: CD4+ or CD8+ T cells sorted from blood, obtained in a trial of the OX40 agonist ivuxolimab. The receptors stem from an adult with an advanced solid tumor such as melanoma, head and neck, liver or kidney cancer.

This clone has just a few counts. The chain joins TRBV29-1 to TRBJ1-5; D may be TRBD1 (5 bases). V gave up 4 bases and J gave up 5 bases, with 18 bases separating them. This CDR3 has 15 residues. CDR1 is SQVTM, CDR2 ANQGSEA, per germline. This chain's CDR3 is CSVVLEPRGDQPQHF. As DNA, the CDR3 is TGCAGCGTTGTTTTAGAGCCGAGGGGAGATCAGCCCCAGCATTTT. The whole variable domain, filled in from reference TRBV29-1 and TRBJ1-5, reads SAVISQKPSRDICQRGTSLTIQCQVDSQVTMMFWYRQQPGQSLTLIATANQGSEATYESGFVIDKFPISRPNLTFSTLTVSNMSPEDSSIYLCSVVLEPRGDQPQHFGDGTRLSIL.

This clone has only one observation. The chain recombines TRBV12-5 with TRBJ1-5, with 7 bases fitting TRBD1. The CDR3 has 15 residues. V shed 6 bases, J shed 6 bases, and the junction held 11 bases outside the gene matches. Germline V CDR1 and CDR2: LGHNT, FRNRAP. CDR3 sequence (DNA): TGTGCTAGTGGACTTGGAGGGGGCCCCTTTCAGCCCCAGCATTTT. Protein: CASGLGGGPFQPQHF.

The rearrangement joins TRBV6-5 to TRBJ1-1; possible D gene TRBD1, 5 bases. Germline CDR1 reads MNHEY; CDR2 reads SVGAGI. Trimming cost V 5 bases and J 4 bases, with 11 bases left between them. This CDR3 has 13 residues. This chain's CDR3 is CASSVPGSTEAFF. In nucleotides, the CDR3 is TGTGCCAGCAGTGTCCCAGGGAGCACTGAAGCTTTCTTT.

CDR3 in amino acids: CATSGSGGELFF. CDR3 in DNA: TGCGCCACCTCTGGAAGTGGGGGGGAGCTGTTTTTT. V gene TRBV10-2 combines with J gene TRBJ2-2, with no clear D. Germline V gene sequence: CDR1 WSHSY, CDR2 SAAADI. This CDR3 spans 12 amino acids. Trimming left V 10 bases short and J 8 bases short, with 14 bases between.

The chain combines TRBV29-1 with TRBJ1-1; D is uncertain. Trimming removed 0 bases from V and 0 bases from J, with 5 bases in between. The CDR3 runs 13 residues. The germline gives CDR1 SQVTM, CDR2 ANQGSEA. CDR3 region: CSVEDTMNTEAFF. The CDR3 DNA is TGCAGCGTTGAAGATACCATGAACACTGAAGCTTTCTTT. Together with reference TRBV29-1 and TRBJ1-1, the CDR3 gives the full variable domain: SAVISQKPSRDICQRGTSLTIQCQVDSQVTMMFWYRQQPGQSLTLIATANQGSEATYESGFVIDKFPISRPNLTFSTLTVSNMSPEDSSIYLCSVEDTMNTEAFFGQGTRLTVV.

The genes are TRBV18 and TRBJ1-1; TRBD1 is a possible D gene (5 bases). Trimming shortened V by 1 base and J by 0 bases, and 9 bases separated the two germline ends. CDR3 size: 15 residues. The germline V gene has CDR1 KGHSH and CDR2 LQKENI. The CDR3: CASSPRGKMNTEAFF. In nucleotides, the CDR3 is TGTGCCAGCTCACCACGGGGGAAGATGAACACTGAAGCTTTCTTT.

The V call is TRBV5-1, the J call TRBJ1-2, with a tentative D call TRBD1 (5 bases). The CDR3 totals 14 residues. The germline gives CDR1 SGHRS, CDR2 YFSETQ. Trimming shortened V by 0 bases and J by 10 bases, and 16 bases separated the two germline ends. CDR3 in amino acids: CASSLAAGLPDYTF. The CDR3 DNA follows: TGCGCCAGCAGCTTGGCCGCGGGACTCCCAGACTACACCTTC. Using reference TRBV5-1 and TRBJ1-2 for the parts outside the CDR3, the full variable domain is KAGVTQTPRYLIKTRGQQVTLSCSPISGHRSVSWYQQTPGQGLQFLFEYFSETQRNKGNFPGRFSGRQFSNSRSEMNVSTLELGDSALYLCASSLAAGLPDYTFGSGTRLTVV.

The chain employs TRBV10-3 and TRBJ2-5; no definite D call. Germline V gives CDR1 ENHRY, CDR2 SYGVKD. Trimming pared 0 bases from V and 6 bases from J, leaving 11 bases between. The CDR3 length is 14 residues. The CDR3 sequence is CAISESWTAQTQYF. The CDR3 DNA follows: TGTGCCATCAGTGAGTCCTGGACCGCGCAGACCCAGTACTTC.